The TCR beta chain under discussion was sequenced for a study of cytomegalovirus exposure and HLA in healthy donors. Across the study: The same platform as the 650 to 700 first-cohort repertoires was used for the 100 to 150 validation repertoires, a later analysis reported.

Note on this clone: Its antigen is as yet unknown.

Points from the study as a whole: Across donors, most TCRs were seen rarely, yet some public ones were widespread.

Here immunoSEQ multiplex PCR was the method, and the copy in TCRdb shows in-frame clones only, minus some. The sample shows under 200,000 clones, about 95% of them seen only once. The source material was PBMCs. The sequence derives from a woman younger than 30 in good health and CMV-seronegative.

The CDR3 reads CASSYNLEVNYGYTF. The DNA for the CDR3 is TGTGCCAGCAGTTACAACCTGGAGGTGAACTATGGCTACACCTTC. The rearrangement links TRBV6-5 to TRBJ1-2; no definite D call. CDR1 and CDR2 (germline): MNHEY, SVGAGI. The CDR3 extends over 15 amino acids. V gave up 2 bases and J gave up 2 bases, with 12 bases separating them.